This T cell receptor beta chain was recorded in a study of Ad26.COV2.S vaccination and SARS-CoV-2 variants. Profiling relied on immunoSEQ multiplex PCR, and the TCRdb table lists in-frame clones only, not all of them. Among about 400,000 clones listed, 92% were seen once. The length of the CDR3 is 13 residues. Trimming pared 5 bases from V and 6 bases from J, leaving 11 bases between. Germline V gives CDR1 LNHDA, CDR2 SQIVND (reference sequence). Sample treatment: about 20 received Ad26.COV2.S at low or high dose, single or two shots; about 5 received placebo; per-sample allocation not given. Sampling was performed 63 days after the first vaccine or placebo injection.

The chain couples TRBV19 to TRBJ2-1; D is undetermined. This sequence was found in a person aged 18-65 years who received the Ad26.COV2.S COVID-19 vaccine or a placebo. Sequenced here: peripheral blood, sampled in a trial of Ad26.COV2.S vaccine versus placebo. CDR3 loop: CASSETLGNEQFF. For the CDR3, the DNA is TGTGCCAGTAGTGAGACACTGGGCAATGAGCAGTTCTTC.